This is a list of T cell receptor beta chains from one sample in a study of low-dose radiotherapy and immunotherapy resistance in tumors. TCRdb reprocessed the reads via MiXCR and lists one record per CDR3 protein. The table records tens of thousands of distinct CDR3 sequences, roughly 19% of them present only once. The sample here was PBMCs, taken after low-dose radiotherapy plus immunotherapy. The receptors originated from a female donor with ovarian cancer. The CDR3 runs from the conserved cysteine through the conserved F or W. The order of the fields is clone size, D gene, V gene, J gene, CDR3 DNA, CDR3 protein. The D gene is left open where the match is weak. Clone size is shown for a subset of rows, as once, few, many or a class of expanded clone.

>.|.|TRBV20-1|TRBJ2-4
TGCAGTGCTAGTGTCGGAGTCGGGAAAAACATTCAGTACTTC
CSASVGVGKNIQYF
>.|TRBD1|TRBV5-1|TRBJ1-1
TGCGCCAGCAGCCTACAGGGGGAGCTGGGCACTGAAGCTTTCTTT
CASSLQGELGTEAFF
>.|TRBD1|TRBV20-1|TRBJ2-4
TGCAGTGCTGGGGACAGCGAAAACATTCAGTACTTC
CSAGDSENIQYF
>.|.|TRBV5-6|TRBJ1-1
TGTGCCAGCAGCTTGCGAAGGACGAACACTGAAGCTTTCTTT
CASSLRRTNTEAFF
>many|.|TRBV7-6|TRBJ1-1
TGTGCCAGCAGCTTTAGGGTGAACACTGAAGCTTTCTTT
CASSFRVNTEAFF
>many|.|TRBV7-9|TRBJ1-2
TGTGCCAGCAGCTTAATATGGGGCAGGGATGGCTACACCTTC
CASSLIWGRDGYTF
>few|.|TRBV5-1|TRBJ2-2
.
CASRDQTHTGELFFF
>.|TRBD1|TRBV27|TRBJ1-1
TGTGCCAGTATGACTTGGGTGGGGACAGGGGGCACTGAAGCTTTCTTT
CASMTWVGTGGTEAFF
>many|.|TRBV11-2|TRBJ1-2
TGTGCCAGCAGCTTTTCCGGGTCGGACTATGGCTACACCTTC
CASSFSGSDYGYTF
>many|TRBD2|TRBV20-1|TRBJ2-3
TGCAGTGCCGGGGCGGGAGCTAACACAGATACGCAGTATTTT
CSAGAGANTDTQYF
>many|.|TRBV5-4|TRBJ2-5
TGTGCCAGCAGCTTGGACCCAGGGTCTTGGACGGAGACCCAGTACTTC
CASSLDPGSWTETQYF
>.|TRBD2|TRBV9|TRBJ2-1
TGTGCCAGCAGCACAAGAGCCCCTAGCGGGGGGGCCAATGAGCAGTTCTTC
CASSTRAPSGGANEQFF
>few|.|TRBV11-2|TRBJ2-3
TGTGCCAGCAGCTTGCACGGGCCCTCTAGCACAGATACGCAGTATTTT
CASSLHGPSSTDTQYF
>many|.|TRBV2|TRBJ2-7
TGTGCCAGCCACTACGGGGAGGACATCTACGAGCAGTACTTC
CASHYGEDIYEQYF
>many|TRBD1|TRBV19|TRBJ1-2
TGTGCCAGTAGTACCCAGGGGGCGTTCGACTATGGCTACACCTTC
CASSTQGAFDYGYTF
>many|TRBD2|TRBV12-3/TRBV12-4|TRBJ2-1
TGTGCCAGCAGTCCCTTAGTGAGCGGGAGGAGGACATTTAATGAGCAGTTCTTC
CASSPLVSGRRTFNEQFF
>.|TRBD1|TRBV30|TRBJ2-2
TGTGCCTGGAGTGTACGTTGGACAGGGGCGAACACCGGGGAGCTGTTTTTT
CAWSVRWTGANTGELFF
>many|.|TRBV7-9|TRBJ1-4
TGTGCCAGCAGCTTATTTGGGTCATTGGATGAAAAACTGTTTTTT
CASSLFGSLDEKLFF
>many|.|TRBV29-1|TRBJ1-1
TGCAGCGTCCAAAGGGGGGGTGAAACTGAAGCTTTCTTT
CSVQRGGETEAFF
>many|.|TRBV25-1|TRBJ1-1
TGTGCCAGCAGTGAGAGGTGGGGGAGAGCTTTCTTT
CASSERWGRAFF
>.|.|TRBV5-1|TRBJ1-4
TGCGCCAGCAGCTCGGGCCGCCCAGATGAAAAACTGTTTTTT
CASSSGRPDEKLFF
>many|.|TRBV28|TRBJ1-1
TGTGCCAGCAGTTGGGGGGAATGGGACACTGAAGCTTTCTTT
CASSWGEWDTEAFF
>.|.|TRBV2|TRBJ1-1
TGTGCCAGCAGGGGATTGAACACTGAAGCTTTCTTT
CASRGLNTEAFF
>many|.|TRBV10-3|TRBJ1-6
TGTGCCATCAGCTTGGAGAGCTCCTATAATTCACCCCTCCACTTT
CAISLESSYNSPLHF
>many|.|TRBV28|TRBJ1-6
TGTGCCAGCAGTCCCCCCCGGGGGCTGAATTCACCCCTCCACTTT
CASSPPRGLNSPLHF
>.|.|TRBV6-2/TRBV6-3|TRBJ1-4
TGTGCCAGCAGTTATACCGGCTTGGATAATGAAAAACTGTTTTTT
CASSYTGLDNEKLFF
>many|TRBD1|TRBV20-1|TRBJ2-6
TGCAGTGCTAGCAAACCGACAGGGGGGGTTGGGGCCAACGTCCTGACTTTC
CSASKPTGGVGANVLTF